Below are 8 T cell receptor beta chains sequenced from a single sample in a study of T cell changes during pregnancy in multiple sclerosis. Assay used: immunoSEQ multiplex PCR; TCRdb lists only in-frame clones, some missing. This sample yields tens of thousands of clones, of which around 94% are seen a single time; 1.3% belongs to the top ten. Sequenced material: peripheral blood. Every receptor here comes from a female donor with multiple sclerosis, enrolled in a pregnancy study.

The chain combines TRBV7-9 with TRBJ2-1; 8 nucleotides match TRBD1. Unmatched junction bases numbered 6, after V lost 5 bases and J lost 0 bases. Germline V CDR1 and CDR2: SEHNR, FQNEAQ (reference sequence). The CDR3 has 16 amino acids. CDR3 nucleotides: TGTGCCAGCAGCAGCAGGACAGGGATCTCCTACAATGAGCAGTTCTTC. It yields the protein CASSSRTGISYNEQFF.

This sequence joins TRBV6-5 and TRBJ2-3; no firm D call. With 4 bases removed from V and 3 bases from J, the gap between germline ends came to 8 bases. Germline values: CDR1 MNHEY, CDR2 SVGAGI. The CDR3 spans 13 residues. The CDR3 DNA sequence: TGTGCCAGCAGTTTAGGAATAACAGATACGCAGTATTTT. Protein: CASSLGITDTQYF.

The genes are TRBV2 and TRBJ1-1; the match to TRBD1 covers 9 bases. V was pared by 6 bases and J by 6 bases, with 11 bases of the junction left unmatched. Germline V gives CDR1 SNHLY, CDR2 FYNNEI. The CDR3 is 15 amino acids. CDR3 DNA sequence: TGTGCCAGCAGCGAGACAGGGGGGTTTCTCGCTGAAGCTTTCTTT. Encoded protein: CASSETGGFLAEAFF.

The chain combines TRBV10-3 with TRBJ2-1; D unresolved. Trimming left V 6 bases short and J 0 bases short, with 12 bases between. CDR1 ENHRY and CDR2 SYGVKD come from the germline V gene. This CDR3 is 15 amino acids long. The CDR3 sequence: CAISLKDSSYNEQFF. The CDR3 DNA follows: TGTGCCATCAGCCTAAAAGATAGCTCCTACAATGAGCAGTTCTTC.

The chain is built from TRBV5-6 and TRBJ2-1; weak D call: TRBD2 (5 bases). Trimming stripped 4 bases from V and 5 bases from J, with 13 bases between. CDR3 length equals 14 residues. Germline-derived CDR1 and CDR2 are SGHDT and YYEEEE. CDR3 nucleotides: TGTGCCAGCAGCCCGGCGGGTCGTAACAATGAGCAGTTCTTC. Its protein product is CASSPAGRNNEQFF.

The count of this clone is one. The CDR3 spells CASSQEVDTQYF. The CDR3 DNA reads TGTGCCAGCAGCCAAGAAGTGGATACGCAGTATTTT. This chain connects TRBV4-2 to TRBJ2-3; D is unclear. The germline V gene encodes CDR1 LGHNA and CDR2 YNFKEQ. This CDR3 has 12 residues. V was shortened by 0 bases and J by 6 bases, with 4 bases between the two germline ends.

J is TRBJ2-7 and V is TRBV6-1, with a tentative D call TRBD1 (5 bases). The CDR3 spans 15 residues. The germline V gene encodes CDR1 MNHNS and CDR2 SASEGT. The germline V and J ends were trimmed by 5 bases and 0 bases, with 14 bases remaining between them. CDR3 region: CASSRGPGNSYEQYF. CDR3 in DNA: TGTGCCAGCAGTCGAGGCCCAGGGAACTCCTACGAGCAGTACTTC.

J is TRBJ2-1 and V is TRBV9, with D perhaps matching TRBD2 (6 bases). CDR1 and CDR2 (germline): SGDLS, YYNGEE. This CDR3 comprises 14 residues. The V end lost 6 bases, the J end lost 9 bases, and 19 bases lay between the germline ends. CDR3 sequence reads: CASTPYGGEGEQFF. The CDR3, as DNA: TGTGCCAGCACACCGTACGGGGGAGAGGGTGAGCAGTTCTTC.